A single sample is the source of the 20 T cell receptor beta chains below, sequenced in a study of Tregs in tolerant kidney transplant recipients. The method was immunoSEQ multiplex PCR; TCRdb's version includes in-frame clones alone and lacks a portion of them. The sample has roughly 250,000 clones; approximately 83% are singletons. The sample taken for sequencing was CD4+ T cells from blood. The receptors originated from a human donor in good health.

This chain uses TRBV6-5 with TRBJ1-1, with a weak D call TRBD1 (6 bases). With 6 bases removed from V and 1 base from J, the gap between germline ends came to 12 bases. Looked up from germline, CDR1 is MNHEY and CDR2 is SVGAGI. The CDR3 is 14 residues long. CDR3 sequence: CASRVDRTNTEAFF. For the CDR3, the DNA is TGTGCCAGCAGGGTGGACAGAACGAACACTGAAGCTTTCTTT.

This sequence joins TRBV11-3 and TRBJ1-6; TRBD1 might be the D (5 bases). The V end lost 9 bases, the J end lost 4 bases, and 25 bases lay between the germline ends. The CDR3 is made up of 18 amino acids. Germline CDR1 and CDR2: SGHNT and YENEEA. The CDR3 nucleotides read TGTGCCAGTCCCCCTGACCCGAGAGGGGCACTTTATAATTCACCCCTCCACTTT. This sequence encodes CASPPDPRGALYNSPLHF.

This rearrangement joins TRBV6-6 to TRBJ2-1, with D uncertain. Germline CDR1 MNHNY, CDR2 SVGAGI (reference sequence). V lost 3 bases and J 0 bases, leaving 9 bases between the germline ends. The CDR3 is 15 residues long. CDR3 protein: CASSYVQSSYNEQFF. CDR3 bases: TGTGCCAGCAGTTATGTCCAGAGCTCCTACAATGAGCAGTTCTTC.

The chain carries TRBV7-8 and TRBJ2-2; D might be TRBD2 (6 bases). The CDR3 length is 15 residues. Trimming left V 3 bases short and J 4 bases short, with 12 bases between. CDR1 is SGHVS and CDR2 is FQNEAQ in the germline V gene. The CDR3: CASSLGGSFTGELFF. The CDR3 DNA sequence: TGTGCCAGCAGCTTGGGGGGATCGTTCACCGGGGAGCTGTTTTTT.

The CDR3, as DNA: TGTGCCAGCAGCTTCGGACAGGGGCCTAATGAAAAACTGTTTTTT. Protein: CASSFGQGPNEKLFF. The rearrangement uses TRBV5-8 and TRBJ1-4; 9 nucleotides agree with TRBD1. From germline, CDR1 is SGHTS and CDR2 YDEGEE. This CDR3 is 15 amino acids long. V shed 2 bases, J shed 3 bases, and the junction held 2 bases outside the gene matches. Complete variable domain (other parts from reference TRBV5-8 and TRBJ1-4): EAGVTQSPTHLIKTRGQQATLRCSPISGHTSVYWYQQALGLGLQFLLWYDEGEERNRGNFPPRFSGRQFPNYSSELNVNALELEDSALYLCASSFGQGPNEKLFFGSGTQLSVL.

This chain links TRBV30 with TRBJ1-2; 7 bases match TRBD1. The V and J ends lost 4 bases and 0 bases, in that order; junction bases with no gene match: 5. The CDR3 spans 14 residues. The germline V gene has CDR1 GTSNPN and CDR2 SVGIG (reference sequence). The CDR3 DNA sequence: TGTGCCTGGAACCCAGGGGGGACTAACTATGGCTACACCTTC. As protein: CAWNPGGTNYGYTF.

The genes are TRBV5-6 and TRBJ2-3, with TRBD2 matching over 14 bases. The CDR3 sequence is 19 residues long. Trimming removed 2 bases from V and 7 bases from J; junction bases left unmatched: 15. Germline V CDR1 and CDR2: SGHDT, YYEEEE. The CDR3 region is CASSFTGTSGSRGGNTQYF. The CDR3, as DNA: TGTGCCAGCAGCTTCACCGGGACTAGCGGGAGCAGGGGTGGAAATACGCAGTATTTT.

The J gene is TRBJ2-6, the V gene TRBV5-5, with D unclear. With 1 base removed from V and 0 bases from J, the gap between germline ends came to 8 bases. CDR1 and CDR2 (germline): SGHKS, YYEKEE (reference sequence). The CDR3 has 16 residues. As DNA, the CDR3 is TGTGCCAGCAGCTTGCAGGTCTACTCTGGGGCCAACGTCCTGACTTTC. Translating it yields CASSLQVYSGANVLTF.

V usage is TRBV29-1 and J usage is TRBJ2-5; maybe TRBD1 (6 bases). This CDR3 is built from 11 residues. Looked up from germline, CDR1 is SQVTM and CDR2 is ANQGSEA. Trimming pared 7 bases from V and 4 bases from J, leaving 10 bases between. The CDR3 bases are TGCAGCGGTAGCAGGGGAGAGACCCAGTACTTC. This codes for CSGSRGETQYF.

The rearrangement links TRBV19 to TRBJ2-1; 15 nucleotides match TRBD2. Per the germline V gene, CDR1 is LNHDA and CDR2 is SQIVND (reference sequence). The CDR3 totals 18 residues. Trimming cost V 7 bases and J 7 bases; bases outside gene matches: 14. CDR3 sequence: CASTMGLAGGPLGNEQFF. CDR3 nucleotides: TGTGCCAGTACTATGGGACTAGCGGGGGGCCCTCTGGGGAATGAGCAGTTCTTC.

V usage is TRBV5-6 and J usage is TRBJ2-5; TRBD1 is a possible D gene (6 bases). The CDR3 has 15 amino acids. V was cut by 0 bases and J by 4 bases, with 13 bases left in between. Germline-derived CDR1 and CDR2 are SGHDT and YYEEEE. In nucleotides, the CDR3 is TGTGCCAGCAGCTTGGCCTACACAGGGCCAGAGACCCAGTACTTC. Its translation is CASSLAYTGPETQYF. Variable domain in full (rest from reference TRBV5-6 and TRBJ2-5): DAGVTQSPTHLIKTRGQQVTLRCSPKSGHDTVSWYQQALGQGPQFIFQYYEEEERQRGNFPDRFSGHQFPNYSSELNVNALLLGDSALYLCASSLAYTGPETQYFGPGTRLLVL.

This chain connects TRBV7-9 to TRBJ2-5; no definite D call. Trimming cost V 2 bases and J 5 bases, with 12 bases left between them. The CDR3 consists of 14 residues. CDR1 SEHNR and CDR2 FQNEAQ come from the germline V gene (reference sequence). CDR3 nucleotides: TGTGCCAGCAGCTTATCGGGCGTAGCCGAGACCCAGTACTTC. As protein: CASSLSGVAETQYF.

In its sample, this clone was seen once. Written as DNA, the CDR3 is TGTGCCAGCAGCCAGATACAGGGGCAGACAGATACGCAGTATTTT. Encoded protein: CASSQIQGQTDTQYF. The chain is built from TRBV14 and TRBJ2-3, with TRBD1 identical over 7 bases. The junction had 6 bases not matched to a gene; V was cut back by 3 bases and J by 3 bases. The CDR3 is 15 amino acids. Looked up from germline, CDR1 is SGHDN and CDR2 is FVKESK.

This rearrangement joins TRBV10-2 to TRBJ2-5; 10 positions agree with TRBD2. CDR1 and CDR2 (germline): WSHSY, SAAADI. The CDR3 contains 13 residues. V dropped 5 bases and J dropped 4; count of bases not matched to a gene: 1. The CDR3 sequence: CASSLAGVETQYF. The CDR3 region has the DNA TGCGCCAGCAGTCTAGCGGGAGTAGAGACCCAGTACTTC.

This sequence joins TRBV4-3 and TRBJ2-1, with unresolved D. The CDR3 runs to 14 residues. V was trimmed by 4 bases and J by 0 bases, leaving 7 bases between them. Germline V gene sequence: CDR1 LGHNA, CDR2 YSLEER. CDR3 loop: CASSPASSYNEQFF. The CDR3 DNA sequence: TGCGCCAGCAGCCCCGCGAGCTCCTACAATGAGCAGTTCTTC.

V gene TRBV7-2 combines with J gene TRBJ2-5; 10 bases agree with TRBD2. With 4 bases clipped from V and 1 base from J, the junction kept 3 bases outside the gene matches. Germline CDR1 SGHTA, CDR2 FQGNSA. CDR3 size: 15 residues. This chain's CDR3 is CASSYQRGGQETQYF. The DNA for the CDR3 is TGTGCCAGCAGCTACCAGCGGGGGGGCCAAGAGACCCAGTACTTC. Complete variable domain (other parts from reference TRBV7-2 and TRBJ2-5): GAGVSQSPSNKVTEKGKDVELRCDPISGHTALYWYRQSLGQGLEFLIYFQGNSAPDKSGLPSDRFSAERTGGSVSTLTIQRTQQEDSAVYLCASSYQRGGQETQYFGPGTRLLVL.

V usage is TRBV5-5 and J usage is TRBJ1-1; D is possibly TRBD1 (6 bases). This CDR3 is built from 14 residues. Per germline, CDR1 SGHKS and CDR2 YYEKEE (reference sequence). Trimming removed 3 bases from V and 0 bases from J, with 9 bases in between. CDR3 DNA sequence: TGTGCCAGCAGCTACCAGGGGATGAACACTGAAGCTTTCTTT. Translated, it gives CASSYQGMNTEAFF.

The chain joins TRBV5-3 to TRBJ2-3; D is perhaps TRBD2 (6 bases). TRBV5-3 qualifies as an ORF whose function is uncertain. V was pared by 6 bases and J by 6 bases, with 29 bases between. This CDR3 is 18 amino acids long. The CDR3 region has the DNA TGTGCCAGAACCCTTTGGGCCGGTGGGACTGTTGTATTGGATACGCAGTATTTT. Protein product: CARTLWAGGTVVLDTQYF.

CDR3 nucleotide sequence: TGTGCCAGCAGTTTTCAGGGGGGGGTTCGACAGCCCCAGCATTTT. Protein product: CASSFQGGVRQPQHF. The genes are TRBV6-1 and TRBJ1-5; TRBD1 aligns across 7 bases. V lost 5 bases, J lost 7 bases, and 11 bases stayed unmatched. Germline V gene sequence: CDR1 MNHNS, CDR2 SASEGT. CDR3 length: 15 residues.

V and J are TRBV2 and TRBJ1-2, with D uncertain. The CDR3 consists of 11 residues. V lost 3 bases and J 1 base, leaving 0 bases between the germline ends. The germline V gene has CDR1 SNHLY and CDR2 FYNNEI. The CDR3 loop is CASSDNYGYTF. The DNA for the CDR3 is TGTGCCAGCAGTGATAACTATGGCTACACCTTC.